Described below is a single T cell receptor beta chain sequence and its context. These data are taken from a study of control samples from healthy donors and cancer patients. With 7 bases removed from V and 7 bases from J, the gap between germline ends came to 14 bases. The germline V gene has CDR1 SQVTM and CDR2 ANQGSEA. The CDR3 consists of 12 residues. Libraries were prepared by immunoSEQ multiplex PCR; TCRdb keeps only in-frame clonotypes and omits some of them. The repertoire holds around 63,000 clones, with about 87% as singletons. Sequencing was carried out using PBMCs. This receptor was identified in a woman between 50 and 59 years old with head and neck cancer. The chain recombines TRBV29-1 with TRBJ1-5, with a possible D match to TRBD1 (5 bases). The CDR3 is CSAGTGDQPQHF. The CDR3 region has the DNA TGCAGCGCCGGGACGGGCGACCAGCCCCAGCATTTT. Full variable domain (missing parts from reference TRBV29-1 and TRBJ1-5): SAVISQKPSRDICQRGTSLTIQCQVDSQVTMMFWYRQQPGQSLTLIATANQGSEATYESGFVIDKFPISRPNLTFSTLTVSNMSPEDSSIYLCSAGTGDQPQHFGDGTRLSIL.